These T cell receptor beta chains were read from a single sample in a study of blood T cells in healthy people across ages. Each CDR3 protein is one row after TCRdb ran MiXCR on the 5' RACE reads. The sample includes approximately 800,000 distinct CDR3 sequences, 53% seen only once; the top ten take roughly 37%. Specimen: blood. These receptors came from a man of 80 years or more in good health. CDR3s include the opening cysteine and the closing phenylalanine or tryptophan.

CDR3aa | v_gene
CASSATGGREQYF | TRBV6-5
CASSYGQGRVYEQYF | TRBV7-9
CASSLGATLNTEAFF | TRBV5-1
CASSDPSAGGETQYF | TRBV28
CSVEGTPYEQYF | TRBV29-1
CAIEGQKGSYEQYF | TRBV2
CASSVAGVMDTQYF | TRBV9
CASSPARSGKSGEQYF | TRBV3-1
CASSLRVGNQPQHF | TRBV7-2
CASSLWLAGVRSEQFF | TRBV12-3/TRBV12-4
CASSRGATGELFF | TRBV28
CASSFGTGGNEQFF | TRBV7-2
CASSQGTGGRETQYF | TRBV5-1
CASSKVGTGGHYEQYF | TRBV21-1
CSVVFEGINQPQHF | TRBV29-1
CASRSGANTEAFF | TRBV5-1
CASKHGNGDTQYF | TRBV25-1
CSAQKGFDGIIYEQYF | TRBV29-1
CASTRGVANYGYTF | TRBV2
CASGLGGLGEKLFF | TRBV5-1
CASSPMAGPGNEQYF | TRBV2
CASSTGGTANYGYTF | TRBV28
CASSLRGMNTEAFF | TRBV5-1
CASSLWGTSSSGANVLTF | TRBV5-6
CSARGGGGQPQHF | TRBV20-1
CASSPIGKSGYEQYF | TRBV18
CASSLESRGNNEQFF | TRBV5-1
CASSGAPGELFF | TRBV25-1
CASSLMGGNTEAFF | TRBV7-3
CASSPKAGAPNEQFF | TRBV18
CSAWDTSTDTQYF | TRBV20-1
CASSPGNSRDRAYEQYF | TRBV7-6
CASSVESGPMREQYF | TRBV9
CASSQDRRGTNYGYTF | TRBV4-3
CASSQEGTDPSYEQYF | TRBV4-2
CASSFYGRTTEAFF | TRBV27
CASSQEPRGEQYF | TRBV3-1
CAISEDRRYGYTF | TRBV10-3
CASSQDKSGTSGSRGNEQFF | TRBV14
CSVGESAYEQYF | TRBV29-1
CASSNPNYGYTF | TRBV28
CASSQISGATQFF | TRBV12-3/TRBV12-4
CASTGTRAYGQYF | TRBV2
CASSEATRGYDGYTF | TRBV6-1
CASSLEYQETQYF | TRBV6-5
CASSYGAGGRGRYAYF | TRBV6-6
CASSTGQPLGNEQFF | TRBV10-1
CASSPRVGTEAFF | TRBV4-1
CASRGQGVVTDTQYF | TRBV2
CASSSRGRRETQYF | TRBV11-2
CASSVGTANYGYTF | TRBV5-1
CASSLRGAKEQYF | TRBV28
CASSVEGQTAANEKLFF | TRBV9
CASSLALGNDSPLHF | TRBV11-2
CASRPTSGQGYSYEQYF | TRBV11-2
CSVSISYEQYF | TRBV29-1
CASSLEGTSGSHRYF | TRBV2
CATKPRGRADNEQFF | TRBV15
CASSRDRQNTEAFF | TRBV7-2